This T cell receptor (beta chain) was profiled in a study of identical twins. The sample holds a few counts of this clonotype. Its antigen remains unknown. There are 15 residues in the CDR3. The V gene end was trimmed by 5 bases and the J gene end by 8 bases; junction bases not matched to a gene: 11. Each cDNA held unique molecular identifiers, and template switching gave it a universal primer site. TCRdb independently ran MiXCR on the 5' RACE reads; one entry per CDR3 protein. The sample holds around 490,000 distinct CDR3 sequences, under 25% seen once. Study observations and caveats: Weaker excess sharing between twins was seen in beta out-of-frame sequences.

The same sample was also studied in work on yellow fever vaccine responses in identical twins.

The sequence derives from a woman younger than 35 in good health. The chain links TRBV12-3 or TRBV12-4 to TRBJ2-1; the match to TRBD1 covers 8 bases. The sample was CD4+ T cells sorted from blood. CDR3 coding DNA: TGTGCCAGCAGTCCCTTTGGACAGGGTGGGGATGAGCAGTTCTTC. Residues: CASSPFGQGGDEQFF.